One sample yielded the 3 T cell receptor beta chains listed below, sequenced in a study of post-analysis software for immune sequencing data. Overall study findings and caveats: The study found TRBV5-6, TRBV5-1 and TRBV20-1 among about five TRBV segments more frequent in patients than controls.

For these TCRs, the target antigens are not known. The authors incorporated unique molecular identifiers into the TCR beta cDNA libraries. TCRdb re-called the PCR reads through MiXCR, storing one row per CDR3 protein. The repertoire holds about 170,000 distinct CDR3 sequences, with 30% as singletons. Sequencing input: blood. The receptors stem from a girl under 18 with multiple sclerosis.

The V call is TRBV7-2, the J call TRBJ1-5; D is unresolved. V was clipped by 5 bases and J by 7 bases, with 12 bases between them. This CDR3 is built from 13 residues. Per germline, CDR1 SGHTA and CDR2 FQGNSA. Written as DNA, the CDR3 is TGTGCCAGCAGCCGCGTTCAAGGGCAGCCCCAGCATTTT. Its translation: CASSRVQGQPQHF. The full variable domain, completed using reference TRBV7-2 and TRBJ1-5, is GAGVSQSPSNKVTEKGKDVELRCDPISGHTALYWYRQSLGQGLEFLIYFQGNSAPDKSGLPSDRFSAERTGGSVSTLTIQRTQQEDSAVYLCASSRVQGQPQHFGDGTRLSIL.

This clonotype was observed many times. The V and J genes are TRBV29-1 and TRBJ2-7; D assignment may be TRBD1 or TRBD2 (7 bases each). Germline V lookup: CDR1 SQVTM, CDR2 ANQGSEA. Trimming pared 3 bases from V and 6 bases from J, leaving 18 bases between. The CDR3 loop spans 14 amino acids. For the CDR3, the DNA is TGCAGCGTTGAGGGGGGGGACAGTATCCGCGAGCAGTACTTC. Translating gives CSVEGGDSIREQYF.

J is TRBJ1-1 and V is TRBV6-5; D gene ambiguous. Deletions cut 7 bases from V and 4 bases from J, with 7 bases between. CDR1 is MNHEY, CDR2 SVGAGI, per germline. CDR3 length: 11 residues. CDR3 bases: TGTGCCAGCACCGGAGGCACTGAAGCTTTCTTT. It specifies CASTGGTEAFF.